This T cell receptor beta chain was sequenced for a study of cytomegalovirus exposure and HLA in healthy donors (dated by TCRdb to the late 2010s). Regarding the complete study: According to an earlier analysis of a few hundred of the donors, about 179 million T cells yielded some 120 million unique TCR beta sequences and less than 300 Gb of sequence data. Using immunosequencing, the study profiled T cell repertoires from roughly 650 subjects and related those repertoires to cytomegalovirus serostatus. To decide whether each TCR beta V gene segment behaved as functional or pseudogenic, an earlier analysis of some 570 of the donors relied on high-throughput TCR beta sequencing. Across 300 to 500 genotyped donors of the cohort, an average of approximately 240,000 unique TCR beta nucleotide sequences per donor were sequenced, and roughly 20% of those sequences were non-productive. The number of typed donors differed by locus: about 620-640 for A, B, C, DRB1 and DQB1; about 520 for DQA1; 606 for DPA1; and roughly 490 for DPB1. Among the approximately 400 genotyped donors, more than 70% belonged to the genetic ancestry cluster associated with self-reported Caucasian donors. Alongside the repertoire data, information on donor age, sex, ethnicity and CMV serostatus was compiled. About 330 gigabases of sequencing data and 70 million to 95 million unique TCR sequences made up an early release that covered several hundred HLA-typed donors. In a later genetic analysis, genome-wide SNP genotypes for about 65% of the 666 donors were used, and that subset was treated as a discovery cohort. The later analysis used no new phenotypic data to find candidate immune exposures, relying instead on TCR beta sequences and their occurrence across donors. Every repertoire in the discovery cohort had been generated on one and the same sequencing platform. In addition to the first cohort of around 670 subjects, a separate validation cohort of 120 different subjects was used. HLA typing covered class I and class II loci at four-digit resolution. To predict cytomegalovirus infection status, the study combined high-throughput TCR immunosequencing, statistical association of individual TCRs with disease status, and machine learning. The study aimed to test whether signatures of past pathogen exposure could be identified by cataloging public T cell receptors. Roughly five DR-DQ haplotypes were handled as single units for association and clustering because linkage in the cohort was strong. To study patterns of TCR occurrence, a later analysis re-analyzed previously published TCR beta repertoires from several hundred donors and added high-resolution HLA genotyping.

The cohort comprised around 690 healthy bone marrow donors. Cohort members were all nominally healthy when sampled, although unrecorded immune exposures were likely present. The donor was CMV seronegative and belonged to the group of 380 or so seronegative cohort members. Every donor gave a peripheral blood sample, and the peripheral blood mononuclear cells from that sample were used for TCR beta sequencing. The Qiagen DNeasy Blood Extraction Kit was used to extract genomic DNA from the blood cell samples. This clone occurred many times. Its antigen remains unidentified. No much larger clone exists at a distance of one base, and base qualities are not known. The CDR3 numbers 16 residues from cysteine through phenylalanine. This entry keeps only the CDR3 DNA: 48 bases, framed from base 1. The germline V gene (reference sequence) specifies SGHKS as CDR1 and YYEKEE as CDR2. V is shortened by 7 bases, J by 5 bases, and the region joining them spans 25 bases.

Libraries were prepared through the immunoSEQ multiplex PCR assay. For the multiplex PCR, a mixture combining 60 forward primers for TCR Vbeta segments and 13 reverse primers for TCR Jbeta segments was used. The CDR3 region of rearranged TCR beta genes was amplified from genomic DNA with a multiplex PCR assay. The Illumina HiSeq System was used to sequence the amplified TCR beta libraries as 87-base-pair reads. On the study's bioinformatics: In a later analysis, roughly 80 million unique TCR beta chains were counted across the 500 to 850 repertoires, and roughly 11 million of these chains were shared by at least two donors. To remove PCR and sequencing errors, raw reads were error-corrected and collapsed into unique sequences using a nearest-neighbor algorithm that merged closely related sequences. To assign V, D and J gene segments, CDR3 sequences were aligned to IMGT reference sequences. For a sequence to be retained, at least a six-nucleotide match to both a V gene segment and a J gene segment was required. A rearrangement was called productive if the CDR3 had no stop codons and remained in frame with V and J, and every other rearrangement was called non-productive. CDR3 was defined according to IMGT convention as the region running from the second conserved V-encoded cysteine to the conserved J-encoded phenylalanine. Sequences without an unambiguous match to a single V gene segment were excluded from the earlier analysis of about 630 of the donors. An earlier analysis of over 450 of the donors classified V segments as functional when productive rearrangements were above 56.7% and as segregating when the standard deviation between donors was above 5%. A statistical classification framework was built to diagnose cytomegalovirus status from the catalog of TCR beta chain sequences. V and J gene assignment, in a later analysis, came from comparing TCR nucleotide sequences with IMGT/GENE-DB human TR gene sequences. A later analysis assigned CDR3 sequences and most-parsimonious VDJ recombination scenarios with the TCRdist pipeline. In a later analysis, every TCR beta chain was defined by the combination of its CDR3 amino acid sequence and its V-gene family, and reads without a unique V-gene family were dropped. To address suspected cross-contamination and a sequencing artifact, a later analysis removed around 600 highly shared, low-generation-probability nucleotide sequences. For each public chain, a later analysis derived a clonal expansion index from normalized ranks of inferred template counts within each repertoire. In a later analysis, generation probabilities were computed using a VDJ recombination model fitted to out-of-frame rearrangements, and the results were checked against IGoR. In a later analysis, TCR-TCR, TCR-HLA and TCR-CMV co-occurrence was scored with hypergeometric tests, and a repertoire-size bias correction was applied to TCR pairs. False discovery rates were estimated in a later analysis by permuting HLA or CMV assignments 20 times. A later analysis grouped co-occurring TCRs with DBSCAN, adding TCRdist sequence similarity when clustering within HLA-allele-positive subsets. Co-occurrence clustering excluded repertoires with fewer than 30,000 or more than 120,000 public chains, plus five with anomalous nucleotide sharing. TCRdb mirrors the immuneACCESS table, restricted to in-frame sequences. Some clones are absent from its copies; in checked studies, under half trace to an unresolved V gene, and the reason for the others is unknown. Clone size and V and J calls were adopted from that table, with D and trimming inferred from the DNA. The sample table shows some 160,000 clones, and 77% are seen once. The top ten clonotypes cover about 1.4% of the sample.

What the study reported, not specific to this receptor: A later analysis found that most CMV-associated TCR beta chains appeared HLA-restricted, with HLA associations seemingly driven largely by CMV exposure. Correlated functional status among segregating V segments might reflect linkage disequilibrium, but an unknown experimental factor could not be ruled out. Roughly uniform sequencing depth across donors was assumed in presence/absence analyses, although this assumption may not hold. HLA typing was unavailable for some donors at each locus, so association tests used only the typed subset. Broadly in line with IMGT annotations, most TCR beta V segments showed up in productive rearrangements about 87% or about 30% of the time in an earlier analysis of around 550 of the donors. According to the authors, the approach could potentially be generalized to other disease states and immunological phenotypes. In this cohort, only TCR beta chains were sequenced, and detectable features were limited by the absence of alpha or paired-chain data. A later genetic analysis reported fewer N-insertions in productive TCRs among donors in an Asian-associated ancestry cluster than the approximately 700-donor mean. CMV serostatus was the only immune exposure information available for the cohort. When HLA alleles, especially DR and DQ, strongly co-occurred, TCR associations were difficult to assign to individual alleles. Because counts were too low, roughly 18 rarely observed V segments, including chromosome 9 orphons, were left out of the earlier analysis of over 550 of the donors. An association between a missense DCLRE1C variant and V-gene and J-gene trimming of TCR beta chains was found in a later genetic analysis and replicated in an independent cohort. A cluster of highly shared sequence variants was judged likely to be a technical artifact of the sequencing pipeline. A later analysis found that HLA-associated TCR beta chains were more clonally expanded and had lower generation probabilities than equally common non-associated chains. The study listed 164 TCR beta chains as associated with cytomegalovirus. A further reported finding was that TCR beta sequences accurately predicted the HLA-A and HLA-B alleles for most subjects in the first cohort. Cytomegalovirus status was reported to be diagnosed by the classifier with high specificity and sensitivity in both the original and validation cohorts. In a later analysis, the rate of TCR association differed among HLA loci, with DRB1 alleles having the most associated TCRs and HLA-C alleles having the fewest. Across donors, most TCR sequences were observed very rarely, whereas some public TCRs were present in many individuals. Several of the top co-occurrence clusters appeared to be linked to parvovirus B19, influenza, CMV and Epstein-Barr virus, according to a later analysis. In a later analysis, some 18,000 TCR beta sequences were associated with specific HLA alleles at a false discovery rate of 0.05. Three of the identified cytomegalovirus-associated TCR beta chains were confirmed in vitro to be specific for cytomegalovirus antigens. Some IMGT-functional V segments, including TRBV6-2 and TRBV6-3, could not be distinguished by the 87-base-pair reads and were therefore excluded.

The material sequenced was PBMCs. The rearrangement joined TRBV5-5 to TRBJ2-7; TRBD1 is possibly the D segment (5 matching bases). The receptor was isolated from a young woman in good health and CMV-seronegative. The nucleotide sequence reads as follows: TGTGCCAGCGGGGTGGGTTTGGGCCAGGGCGAAAACGAGCAGTACTTC. This codes for CASGVGLGQGENEQYF.